The rows below give T cell receptor beta chains drawn from one sample of a study of cytomegalovirus exposure and HLA in healthy donors. The protocol was immunoSEQ multiplex PCR, while the TCRdb copy is restricted to in-frame clones and leaves out a portion. This table holds about 180,000 clones, more than 75% found once. The source material was PBMCs. The receptor source for this set is a middle-aged man in good health and CMV-seronegative. CDR3s include the opening cysteine and the closing phenylalanine or tryptophan. The D gene is left open where the match is weak. For some rows the clone size is stated as once, few or many, or as a class when expanded; others skip it.

>.|TRBD2|TRBV5-1|TRBJ2-7
TGCGCCAGCAGCGCGGGGGAGGGCTCCTACGAGCAGTACTTC
CASSAGEGSYEQYF
>.|.|TRBV14|TRBJ2-7
TGTGCCAGCAGCCAAGATCGATCGCGGGCTGGGGAGCAGTACTTC
CASSQDRSRAGEQYF
>.|.|TRBV5-1|TRBJ1-1
TGCGCCAGCTACAGTCCGAACACTGAAGCTTTCTTT
CASYSPNTEAFF
>.|TRBD1|TRBV4-2|TRBJ2-1
TGTGCCAGCAGCCAATACAGGGGGGAATACAATGAGCAGTTCTTC
CASSQYRGEYNEQFF
>.|.|TRBV7-8|TRBJ1-6
TGTGCCAGCAGCGGAGGAGAGGGGGTCCACGGTAATTCACCCCTCCACTTT
CASSGGEGVHGNSPLHF
>.|TRBD1|TRBV28|TRBJ1-5
TGTGCCAGCAGTTTGGCTCAACAGGGGATCAGCAATCAGCCCCAGCATTTT
CASSLAQQGISNQPQHF
>.|TRBD2|TRBV4-3|TRBJ2-1
TGCGCCAGCAGCTCCCTCGGGAGGAACAATGAGCAGTTCTTC
CASSSLGRNNEQFF
>.|.|TRBV9|TRBJ1-3
TGTGCCAGCAGCGTAGGCCAGACAGGACCTGGAGGAAACACCATATATTTT
CASSVGQTGPGGNTIYF
>once|.|TRBV7-2|TRBJ2-7
TGTGCCAGCAGCCAGGCCCACTTACGTTCGCAGTACTTC
CASSQAHLRSQYF
>few|.|TRBV7-2|TRBJ1-2
TGTGCCAGCAGCTTAGGGCAGGAGGCTACCTATGGCTACACCTTC
CASSLGQEATYGYTF
>.|.|TRBV14|TRBJ1-2
TGTGCCAGCGGGGCCCAGCGTGGCTATGGCTACACCTTC
CASGAQRGYGYTF
>.|TRBD2|TRBV7-2|TRBJ2-1
TGTGCCAGCAGCTTAGCCAGCGGGGGGGTGGATGAGCAGTTCTTC
CASSLASGGVDEQFF
>.|.|TRBV7-3|TRBJ2-5
TGTGCCAGCAGCTTAACGTTTGGCGGAGAGACCCAGTACTTC
CASSLTFGGETQYF
>.|.|TRBV28|TRBJ1-1
TGTGCCAGCAGGGGGAGAAGGACTGAAGCTTTCTTT
CASRGRRTEAFF
>few|TRBD2|TRBV4-2|TRBJ2-7
TGTGCCAGCAGCCAGCTTAGCGGGGGGGCCGACGGGGGCGAGCAGTACTTC
CASSQLSGGADGGEQYF
>.|.|TRBV6-6|TRBJ2-7
TGTGCCAGCGCTCAGGGGACTAACGAGCAGTACTTC
CASAQGTNEQYF
>few|TRBD2|TRBV2|TRBJ2-1
TGTGCCAGCAGTTTTCGGTTATCAGCGGGGAATGAGCAGTTCTTC
CASSFRLSAGNEQFF
>.|.|TRBV10-3|TRBJ1-1
TGTGCCATCAGTAGAGGGTTTAACACTGAAGCTTTCTTT
CAISRGFNTEAFF
>.|.|TRBV28|TRBJ2-5
TGTGCCACCCTAAATTTCCCAGAGACCCAGTACTTC
CATLNFPETQYF
>.|TRBD2|TRBV5-4|TRBJ2-7
TGTGCCAGCAGCGCCCTGGGGGGGTCAGACTACGAGCAGTACTTC
CASSALGGSDYEQYF
>.|.|TRBV27|TRBJ2-7
TGTGCCAGCAGTTTAGCCGCACGGGTGACCTACGAGCAGTACTTC
CASSLAARVTYEQYF
>.|.|TRBV11-2|TRBJ2-1
TGTGCCAGCAGCCCCCAGGGGATCGATGAGCAGTTCTTC
CASSPQGIDEQFF
>.|.|TRBV9|TRBJ1-3
TGTGCCAGCAGCGTAGGGGCAGGCTCTGGAAACACCATATATTTT
CASSVGAGSGNTIYF
>.|TRBD1|TRBV6-5|TRBJ1-6
TGTGCCAGCAGTTACTCGGACAGGGGTTATAATTCACCCCTCCACTTT
CASSYSDRGYNSPLHF
>.|TRBD1|TRBV7-2|TRBJ1-2
TGTGCCAGCAGCTTAGAGACGACAGGGAGTGGTTATGGCTACACCTTC
CASSLETTGSGYGYTF
>.|.|TRBV4-1|TRBJ2-5
TGCGCCAGCAGCCAATCCCTCGGGACAACGAAAGAGACCCAGTACTTC
CASSQSLGTTKETQYF
>.|TRBD2|TRBV7-2|TRBJ2-7
TGTGCCAGCAGTCAGGATTCTCTAGCGGCTCGGGGGGGGGAGCAGTACTTC
CASSQDSLAARGGEQYF
>once|.|TRBV29-1|TRBJ1-6
TGCAGCGTTAAGGAGAGCTCCTATAATTCACCCCTCCACTTT
CSVKESSYNSPLHF
>.|.|TRBV6-5|TRBJ1-4
TGTGCCAGCAGTTACTCTCCAGGGGTTGAAAAACTGTTTTTT
CASSYSPGVEKLFF
>.|TRBD1|TRBV28|TRBJ2-7
TGTGCCAGCAGCTCTACTACAGGGGGATACGAGCAGTACTTC
CASSSTTGGYEQYF
>.|TRBD2|TRBV7-8|TRBJ2-5
TGTGCCAGCAACTATTTTAGCTTGACGGGGGAGGGGGAGACCCAGTACTTC
CASNYFSLTGEGETQYF
>.|TRBD2|TRBV10-3|TRBJ2-7
TGTGCCATCAGTGGGACTAGCGGTAGCTCCTACGAGCAGTACTTC
CAISGTSGSSYEQYF
>.|TRBD2|TRBV14|TRBJ2-7
TGTGCCAGCAGCCAAGTGGGGGGGGCCTACGAGCAGTACTTC
CASSQVGGAYEQYF
>.|TRBD1|TRBV19|TRBJ1-5
TGTGCCAGTAGTATTCAATACAGGGGCCCCAATCAGCCCCAGCATTTT
CASSIQYRGPNQPQHF
>once|TRBD2|TRBV6-4|TRBJ2-3
TGTGCCAGCAGTGGGAGCGGGGGGACAGATACGCAGTATTTT
CASSGSGGTDTQYF
>.|TRBD1|TRBV19|TRBJ1-1
TGTGCCAGTAGTATGGACAGGGCAAGGACTGAAGCTTTCTTT
CASSMDRARTEAFF
>.|TRBD2|TRBV28|TRBJ2-1
TGTGCCAGCACAACAGAAGGGACTAGCTTTTCCGGGCCCTACAATGAGCAGTTCTTC
CASTTEGTSFSGPYNEQFF
>.|TRBD2|TRBV5-1|TRBJ2-7
TGCGCCAGCAGCTTAGCGGGGGGCCTCTCCTACGAGCAGTACTTC
CASSLAGGLSYEQYF
>.|TRBD1|TRBV11-3|TRBJ1-2
TGTGCCAGCAGCTATCAAGGGGGCGGCTCTAACTATGGCTACACCTTC
CASSYQGGGSNYGYTF
>.|TRBD2|TRBV9|TRBJ2-3
TGTGCCAGCAGCCCCCCGACTAGCGACATCACAGATACGCAGTATTTT
CASSPPTSDITDTQYF
>.|TRBD1|TRBV5-1|TRBJ1-1
TGCGCCAGCAGCTTAATAGTCCAGGGGGCTGCCACTGAAGCTTTCTTT
CASSLIVQGAATEAFF
>.|.|TRBV28|TRBJ1-3
TGTGCCAGCAGACAGCCCGCGGCGGGGGACACCATATATTTT
CASRQPAAGDTIYF
>once|.|TRBV7-6|TRBJ2-1
TGTGCCAGCAGCGCCGGGACTTTATACAATGAGCAGTTCTTC
CASSAGTLYNEQFF
>.|.|TRBV6-5|TRBJ1-2
TGTGCCAGCAGTTACGATCGCGGCAGTTGGAATGGCTACACCTTC
CASSYDRGSWNGYTF
>.|TRBD1|TRBV7-2|TRBJ1-3
TGTGCCAGCAGCTTCGGACAGGGGAAAGTGGGAAACACCATATATTTT
CASSFGQGKVGNTIYF
>.|.|TRBV7-6|TRBJ2-2
TGTGCCAGCAGCCTAAGGCCACAGGGGAACACCGGGGAGCTGTTTTTT
CASSLRPQGNTGELFF
>.|TRBD2|TRBV7-9|TRBJ2-1
TGTGCCAGCAGCTTAGATCAGCGGGGGCAGTTCTTC
CASSLDQRGQFF